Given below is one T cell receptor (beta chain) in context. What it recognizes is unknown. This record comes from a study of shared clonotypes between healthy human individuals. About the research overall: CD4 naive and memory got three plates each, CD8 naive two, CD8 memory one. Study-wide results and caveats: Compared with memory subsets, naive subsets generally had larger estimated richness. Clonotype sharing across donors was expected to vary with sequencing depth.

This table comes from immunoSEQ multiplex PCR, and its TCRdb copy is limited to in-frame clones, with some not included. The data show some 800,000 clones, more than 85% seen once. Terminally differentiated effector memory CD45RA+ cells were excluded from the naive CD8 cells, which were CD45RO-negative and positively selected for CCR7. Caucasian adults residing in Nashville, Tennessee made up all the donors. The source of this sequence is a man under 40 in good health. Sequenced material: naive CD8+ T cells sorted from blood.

CDR3 nucleotides: TGTGCCAGCAGCCTCCGGGACAGGGTAACAGATACGCAGTATTTT. Translation gives CASSLRDRVTDTQYF. This chain connects TRBV5-4 to TRBJ2-3; 9 bases fit TRBD1. The trim removed 4 bases at V and 3 bases at J, leaving 6 bases unmatched. CDR1 SGHNT and CDR2 YYREEE come from the germline V gene (reference sequence). This CDR3 has 15 amino acids.